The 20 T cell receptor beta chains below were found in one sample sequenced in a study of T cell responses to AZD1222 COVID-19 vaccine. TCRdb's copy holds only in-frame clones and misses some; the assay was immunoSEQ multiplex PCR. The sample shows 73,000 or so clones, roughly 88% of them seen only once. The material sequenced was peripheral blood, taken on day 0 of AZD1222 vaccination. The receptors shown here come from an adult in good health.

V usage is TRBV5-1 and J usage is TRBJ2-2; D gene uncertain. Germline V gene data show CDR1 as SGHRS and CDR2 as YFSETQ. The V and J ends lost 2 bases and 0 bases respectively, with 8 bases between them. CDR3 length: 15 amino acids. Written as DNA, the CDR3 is TGCGCCAGCAGCTTAGGACGTCCGAACACCGGGGAGCTGTTTTTT. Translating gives CASSLGRPNTGELFF.

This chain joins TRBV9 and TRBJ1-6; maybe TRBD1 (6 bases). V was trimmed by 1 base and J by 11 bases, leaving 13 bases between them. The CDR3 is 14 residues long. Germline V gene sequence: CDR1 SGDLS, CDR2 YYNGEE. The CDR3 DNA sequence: TGTGCCAGCAGCGTATCTCGGGGGCTGACACCCCTCCACTTT. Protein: CASSVSRGLTPLHF.

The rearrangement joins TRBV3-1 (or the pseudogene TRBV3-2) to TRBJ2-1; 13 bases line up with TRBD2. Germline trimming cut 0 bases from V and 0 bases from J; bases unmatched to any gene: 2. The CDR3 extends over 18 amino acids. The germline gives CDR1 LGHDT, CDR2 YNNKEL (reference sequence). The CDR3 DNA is TGTGCCAGCAGCCAAGAACGGACTAGCGGGAGCTCCTACAATGAGCAGTTCTTC. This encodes CASSQERTSGSSYNEQFF.

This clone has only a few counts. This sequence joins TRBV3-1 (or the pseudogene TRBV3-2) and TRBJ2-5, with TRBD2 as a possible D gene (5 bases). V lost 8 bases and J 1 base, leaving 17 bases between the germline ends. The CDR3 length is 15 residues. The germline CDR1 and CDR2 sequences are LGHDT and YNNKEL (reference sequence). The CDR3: CASFSAEGLQETQYF. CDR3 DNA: TGTGCCAGCTTCTCCGCGGAAGGACTCCAAGAGACCCAGTACTTC.

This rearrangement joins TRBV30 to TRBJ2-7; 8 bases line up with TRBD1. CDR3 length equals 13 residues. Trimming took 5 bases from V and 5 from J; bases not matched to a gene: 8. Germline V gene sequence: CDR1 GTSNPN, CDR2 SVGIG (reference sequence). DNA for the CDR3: TGTGCCTGGGGACGGACAGGGTTGAACGAGCAGTACTTC. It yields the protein CAWGRTGLNEQYF.

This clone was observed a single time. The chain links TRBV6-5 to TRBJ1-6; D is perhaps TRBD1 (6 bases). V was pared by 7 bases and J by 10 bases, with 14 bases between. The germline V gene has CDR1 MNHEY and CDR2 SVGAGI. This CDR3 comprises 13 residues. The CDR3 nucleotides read TGTGCCAGCAATCAGGGGAAGGACTCACCCCTCCACTTT. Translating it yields CASNQGKDSPLHF.

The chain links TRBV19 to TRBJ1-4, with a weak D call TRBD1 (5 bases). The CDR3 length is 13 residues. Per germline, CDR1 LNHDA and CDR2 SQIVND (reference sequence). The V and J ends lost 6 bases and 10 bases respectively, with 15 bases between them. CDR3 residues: CASRPRDLRKLFF. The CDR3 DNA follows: TGTGCCAGTAGACCCCGGGACCTCCGAAAACTGTTTTTT.

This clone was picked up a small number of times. The CDR3 bases are TGCGCCAGCAGCTTTAATTCGGGGGGCTTTTCCTACGAGCAGTACTTC. Protein sequence: CASSFNSGGFSYEQYF. This chain joins TRBV5-1 and TRBJ2-7; possible D gene TRBD2, 7 bases. This CDR3 is built from 16 residues. CDR1 is SGHRS and CDR2 is YFSETQ in the germline V gene. V was cut by 2 bases and J by 1 base, with 16 bases left in between. The full variable domain, rest sourced from reference TRBV5-1 and TRBJ2-7, is KAGVTQTPRYLIKTRGQQVTLSCSPISGHRSVSWYQQTPGQGLQFLFEYFSETQRNKGNFPGRFSGRQFSNSRSEMNVSTLELGDSALYLCASSFNSGGFSYEQYFGPGTRLTVT.

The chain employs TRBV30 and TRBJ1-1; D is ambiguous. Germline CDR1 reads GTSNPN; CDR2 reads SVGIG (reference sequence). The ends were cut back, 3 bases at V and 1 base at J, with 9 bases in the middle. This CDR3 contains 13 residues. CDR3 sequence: CAWSGHSNTEAFF. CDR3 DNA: TGTGCCTGGAGCGGCCACTCGAACACTGAAGCTTTCTTT.

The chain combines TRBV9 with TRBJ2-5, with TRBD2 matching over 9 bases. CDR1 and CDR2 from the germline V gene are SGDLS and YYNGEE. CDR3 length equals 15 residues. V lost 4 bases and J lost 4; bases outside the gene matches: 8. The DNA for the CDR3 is TGTGCCAGCAGCATAGATAGCGGGAGAGGAGAGACCCAGTACTTC. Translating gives CASSIDSGRGETQYF.

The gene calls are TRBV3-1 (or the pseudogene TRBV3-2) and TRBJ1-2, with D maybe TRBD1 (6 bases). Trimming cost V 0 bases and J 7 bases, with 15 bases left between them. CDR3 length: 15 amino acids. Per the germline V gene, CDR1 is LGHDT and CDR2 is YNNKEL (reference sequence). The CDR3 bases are TGTGCCAGCAGCCAAGAACCAGGGGCGTCGGGTGGCTACACCTTC. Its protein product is CASSQEPGASGGYTF.

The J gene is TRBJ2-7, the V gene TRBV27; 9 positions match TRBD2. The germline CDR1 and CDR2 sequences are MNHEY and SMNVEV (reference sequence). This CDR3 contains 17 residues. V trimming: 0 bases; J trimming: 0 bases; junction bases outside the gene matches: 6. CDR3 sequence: CASSLSSSGASSYEQYF. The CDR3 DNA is TGTGCCAGCAGTTTATCATCTAGCGGGGCCAGCTCCTACGAGCAGTACTTC.

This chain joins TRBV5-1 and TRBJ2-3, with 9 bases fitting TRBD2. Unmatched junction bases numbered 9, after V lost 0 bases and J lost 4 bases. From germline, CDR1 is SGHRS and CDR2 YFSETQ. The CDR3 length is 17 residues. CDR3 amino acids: CASSLGPTSGRADTQYF. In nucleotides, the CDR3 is TGCGCCAGCAGCTTGGGTCCGACTAGCGGTAGGGCAGATACGCAGTATTTT. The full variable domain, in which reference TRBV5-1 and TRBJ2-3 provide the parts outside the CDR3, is KAGVTQTPRYLIKTRGQQVTLSCSPISGHRSVSWYQQTPGQGLQFLFEYFSETQRNKGNFPGRFSGRQFSNSRSEMNVSTLELGDSALYLCASSLGPTSGRADTQYFGPGTRLTVL.

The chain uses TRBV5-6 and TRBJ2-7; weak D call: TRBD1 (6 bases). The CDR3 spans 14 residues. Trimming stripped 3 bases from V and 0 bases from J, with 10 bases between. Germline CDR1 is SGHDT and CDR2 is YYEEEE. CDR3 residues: CASSSGTNSYEQYF. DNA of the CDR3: TGTGCCAGCAGCTCCGGGACAAACTCCTACGAGCAGTACTTC. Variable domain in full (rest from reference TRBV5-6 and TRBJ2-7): DAGVTQSPTHLIKTRGQQVTLRCSPKSGHDTVSWYQQALGQGPQFIFQYYEEEERQRGNFPDRFSGHQFPNYSSELNVNALLLGDSALYLCASSSGTNSYEQYFGPGTRLTVT.

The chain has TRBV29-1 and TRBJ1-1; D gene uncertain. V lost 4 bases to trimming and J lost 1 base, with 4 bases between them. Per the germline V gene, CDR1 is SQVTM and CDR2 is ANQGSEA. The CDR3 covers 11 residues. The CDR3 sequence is CSVGRNTEAFF. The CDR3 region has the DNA TGCAGCGTTGGAAGGAACACTGAAGCTTTCTTT.

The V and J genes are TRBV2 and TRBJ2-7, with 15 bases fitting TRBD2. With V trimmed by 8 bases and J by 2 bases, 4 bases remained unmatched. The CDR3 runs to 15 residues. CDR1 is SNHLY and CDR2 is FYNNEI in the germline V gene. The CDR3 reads CASGTSGGQAYEQYF. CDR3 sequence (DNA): TGTGCCAGCGGGACTAGCGGGGGGCAGGCCTACGAGCAGTACTTC.

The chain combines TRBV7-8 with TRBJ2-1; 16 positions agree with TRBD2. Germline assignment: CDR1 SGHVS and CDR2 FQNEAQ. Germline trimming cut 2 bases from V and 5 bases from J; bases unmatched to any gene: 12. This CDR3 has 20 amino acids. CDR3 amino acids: CASSLLRPGTSGRAHNEQFF. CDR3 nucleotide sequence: TGTGCCAGCAGCTTATTGAGGCCTGGGACTAGCGGGAGGGCCCACAATGAGCAGTTCTTC. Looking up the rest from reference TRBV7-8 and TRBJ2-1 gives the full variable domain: GAGVSQSPRYKVAKRGQDVALRCDPISGHVSLFWYQQALGQGPEFLTYFQNEAQLDKSGLPSDRFFAERPEGSVSTLKIQRTQQEDSAVYLCASSLLRPGTSGRAHNEQFFGPGTRLTVL.

In DNA form, the CDR3 reads TGTGCCAGCAGACCGTCGACTAGCGGGAACTCCTACGAGCAGTACTTC. Protein product: CASRPSTSGNSYEQYF. This chain links TRBV3-1 (or the pseudogene TRBV3-2) with TRBJ2-7; 11 nucleotides agree with TRBD2. Trimming removed 6 bases from V and 0 bases from J; junction bases left unmatched: 7. From germline, CDR1 is LGHDT and CDR2 YNNKEL (reference sequence). The CDR3 loop spans 16 amino acids.

The DNA of the CDR3 is TGTGCCAGCAGGTTACTAGCAGATACGCAGTATTTT. Encoded protein: CASRLLADTQYF. The J gene is TRBJ2-3, the V gene TRBV12-3 or TRBV12-4; TRBD2 is a possible D gene (5 bases). Trimming removed 6 bases from V and 4 bases from J, with 8 bases in between. This CDR3 region has 12 residues.

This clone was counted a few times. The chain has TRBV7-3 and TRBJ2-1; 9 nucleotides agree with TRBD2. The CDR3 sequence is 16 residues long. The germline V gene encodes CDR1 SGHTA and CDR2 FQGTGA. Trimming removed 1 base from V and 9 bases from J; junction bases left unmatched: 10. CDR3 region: CASSLNPAGGPGEQFF. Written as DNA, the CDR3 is TGTGCCAGCAGCTTAAACCCGGCGGGAGGGCCGGGTGAGCAGTTCTTC.